This entry features one TCR beta chain sequence. Germline CDR1 and CDR2: SGHTS and YDEGEE. This CDR3 region has 20 residues. The V and J ends lost 6 bases and 2 bases respectively, with 32 bases between them. Data came from immunoSEQ multiplex PCR; TCRdb stores just in-frame clones and leaves some out. This sample yields roughly 130,000 clones, of which 88% are seen a single time; 10% to 15% belongs to the top ten. This sample is part of a study of PD-1 blockade in mismatch repair-deficient tumors. Study at large: Patients had eleven to twelve mismatch repair-deficient cancer types and were previously treated and progressing.

A few pembrolizumab responders had their TCRs sequenced. The J gene is TRBJ1-1, the V gene TRBV5-8, with D unclear. This specimen was peripheral blood, taken roughly 67 weeks after starting pembrolizumab. This receptor was taken from an adult with mismatch repair-deficient cancer. The CDR3 spells CASTWASHFREGQLNTEAFF. DNA for the CDR3: TGTGCCAGCACCTGGGCAAGTCACTTCCGGGAAGGGCAATTAAACACTGAAGCTTTCTTT. Together with reference TRBV5-8 and TRBJ1-1, the CDR3 gives the full variable domain: EAGVTQSPTHLIKTRGQQATLRCSPISGHTSVYWYQQALGLGLQFLLWYDEGEERNRGNFPPRFSGRQFPNYSSELNVNALELEDSALYLCASTWASHFREGQLNTEAFFGQGTRLTVV.